A single sample gave rise to the 27 T cell receptor beta chains below, sequenced in a study of identical twins. TCRdb recomputed calls from the 5' RACE reads with MiXCR, one row per CDR3 protein. The sample contains hundreds of thousands of distinct CDR3 sequences, 9% to 15% of which appear only once. The same data also went into a second study, on yellow fever vaccine responses in identical twins.

Material for sequencing was PBMCs. These receptors were collected from a woman aged 18 to 35 in good health.

This clonotype was seen more than once but under ten times. An end of the junction differs from the germline gene, which may be a read error. This rearrangement joins TRBV7-9 to TRBJ1-1; no reliable D call. Germline CDR1 and CDR2: SEHNR and FQNEAQ (reference sequence). The CDR3 spans 12 residues. The CDR3 coding sequence is TGTGCCAGCAGCTTAGGGAACCCTGAAGCTTTCTTT. Protein: CASSLGNPEAFF.

The chain employs TRBV27 and TRBJ2-2; TRBD2 is a possible D gene (6 bases). Trimming took 6 bases from V and 5 from J, leaving 16 bases between them. CDR3 length equals 15 residues. Germline values: CDR1 MNHEY, CDR2 SMNVEV (reference sequence). CDR3: CASRQELAKTGELFF. DNA for the CDR3: TGTGCCAGCAGACAGGAACTAGCAAAAACCGGGGAGCTGTTTTTT.

This clonotype was picked up many times. The gene calls are TRBV7-8 and TRBJ2-2; 8 bases map to TRBD1. Germline CDR1 and CDR2: SGHVS and FQNEAQ. The CDR3 extends over 13 amino acids. The V and J ends lost 7 bases and 7 bases, in that order; junction bases with no gene match: 5. For the CDR3, the DNA is TGTGCCAGCACGGGACAGGTTATCGGGGAGCTGTTTTTT. Its translation is CASTGQVIGELFF.

The chain employs TRBV5-6 and TRBJ2-3, with D tentatively TRBD2 (6 bases). This CDR3 is 15 amino acids long. V lost 5 bases and J lost 0, with 13 bases in between. Per germline, CDR1 SGHDT and CDR2 YYEEEE. CDR3 DNA sequence: TGTGCCAGCAGGGGGAGGCGTGCTAGCACAGATACGCAGTATTTT. This sequence encodes CASRGRRASTDTQYF.

This clonotype was seen more than once but under ten times. The chain employs TRBV20-1 and TRBJ1-3; perhaps TRBD1 as D (5 bases). The CDR3 consists of 14 residues. Germline values: CDR1 DFQATT, CDR2 SNEGSKA (reference sequence). V dropped 5 bases and J dropped 1 base, with 12 bases sitting between them. Here the CDR3 reads CSAPDQGSGNTIYF. CDR3 nucleotides: TGCAGTGCTCCTGATCAGGGTTCTGGAAACACCATATATTTT.

The V and J genes are TRBV9 and TRBJ2-2; D is perhaps TRBD1 (5 bases). With 0 bases removed from V and 5 bases from J, the gap between germline ends came to 14 bases. CDR1 and CDR2 (germline): SGDLS, YYNGEE. The CDR3 has 16 residues. In DNA form, the CDR3 reads TGTGCCAGCAGCGTAGTAGGCAGACCAGGGACCGGGGAGCTGTTTTTT. Translating it yields CASSVVGRPGTGELFF.

This clonotype showed up just a few times. This chain links TRBV7-3 with TRBJ2-7; perhaps TRBD1 as D (6 bases). Germline CDR1 and CDR2: SGHTA and FQGTGA. This CDR3 region has 12 residues. V gave up 5 bases and J gave up 7 bases, with 12 bases separating them. The CDR3, as DNA: TGTGCCAGCAGCACAGGGAATGGAGAGCAGTACTTC. Its translation is CASSTGNGEQYF.

This clonotype came up many times. The J gene is TRBJ1-1, the V gene TRBV5-1, with D possibly matching TRBD1 (6 bases). Germline V CDR1 and CDR2: SGHRS, YFSETQ. The ends were cut back, 3 bases at V and 1 base at J, with 16 bases in the middle. The CDR3 length is 16 residues. CDR3: CASSSKPGQTNTEAFF. In DNA form, the CDR3 reads TGCGCCAGCAGCTCCAAGCCGGGACAAACGAACACTGAAGCTTTCTTT. Based on the CDR3 plus reference TRBV5-1 and TRBJ1-1, the full variable domain is KAGVTQTPRYLIKTRGQQVTLSCSPISGHRSVSWYQQTPGQGLQFLFEYFSETQRNKGNFPGRFSGRQFSNSRSEMNVSTLELGDSALYLCASSSKPGQTNTEAFFGQGTRLTVV.

The rearrangement joins TRBV7-2 to TRBJ2-1; 8 nucleotides align to TRBD2. The CDR3 is 15 residues long. The germline V gene encodes CDR1 SGHTA and CDR2 FQGNSA. J gave up 6 bases and V 5 bases, and 9 bases lay outside the gene matches. This CDR3 is CASSRGGTLSNEQFF. CDR3 sequence (DNA): TGTGCCAGCAGCCGCGGGGGGACGCTATCCAATGAGCAGTTCTTC. Full variable domain (missing parts from reference TRBV7-2 and TRBJ2-1): GAGVSQSPSNKVTEKGKDVELRCDPISGHTALYWYRQSLGQGLEFLIYFQGNSAPDKSGLPSDRFSAERTGGSVSTLTIQRTQQEDSAVYLCASSRGGTLSNEQFFGPGTRLTVL.

This clonotype has just a few counts. CDR3 nucleotides: TGTGCCAGCAGCTTGGATCCGGACCGCTGGTACGAGCAGTACGTC. It is translated as CASSLDPDRWYEQYV. The rearrangement uses TRBV5-5 and TRBJ2-7; D gene ambiguous. The germline gives CDR1 SGHKS, CDR2 YYEKEE (reference sequence). V was pared by 0 bases and J by 4 bases, with 14 bases between. The CDR3 length is 15 residues.

This clonotype has more than one count but fewer than ten. V usage is TRBV15 and J usage is TRBJ2-1; TRBD2 is a possible D gene (7 bases). The CDR3 is made up of 16 amino acids. Germline CDR1 reads LNHNV; CDR2 reads YYDKDF (reference sequence). Deletions cut 1 base from V and 5 bases from J, with 15 bases between. CDR3 sequence reads: CATSRGLGGGNNEQFF. The CDR3 coding sequence is TGTGCCACCAGCAGAGGCCTGGGAGGGGGAAACAATGAGCAGTTCTTC.

The rearrangement links TRBV12-3 or TRBV12-4 to TRBJ2-2; D is possibly TRBD1 (5 bases). The length of the CDR3 is 16 residues. V was shortened by 5 bases and J by 2 bases, with 15 bases between the two germline ends. CDR3 amino acids: CASSAPGQGNTGELFF. DNA for the CDR3: TGTGCCAGCAGTGCCCCCGGGCAGGGCAACACCGGGGAGCTGTTTTTT.

This clonotype was observed a few times. CDR3 region: CASRSQGMGDQPQHF. The CDR3 DNA reads TGTGCCAGCAGGTCGCAGGGTATGGGGGATCAGCCCCAGCATTTT. J is TRBJ1-5 and V is TRBV6-1, with a weak D call TRBD1 (5 bases). V was clipped by 6 bases and J by 5 bases, with 17 bases between them. The CDR3 sequence is 15 residues long. Germline loops: CDR1 MNHNS, CDR2 SASEGT.

This rearrangement joins TRBV12-3 or TRBV12-4 to TRBJ2-2; 7 bases agree with TRBD2. CDR3 size: 17 residues. J lost 0 bases, V lost 6 bases, and 10 bases had no gene match. Here the CDR3 reads CASRPGGEETNTGELFF. CDR3 bases: TGTGCCAGCAGGCCTGGGGGGGAGGAGACGAACACCGGGGAGCTGTTTTTT.

The chain couples TRBV20-1 to TRBJ2-1; perhaps TRBD2 as D (5 bases). From germline, CDR1 is DFQATT and CDR2 SNEGSKA (reference sequence). The CDR3 loop spans 14 amino acids. V lost 3 bases to trimming and J lost 4 bases, with 13 bases between them. Written as DNA, the CDR3 is TGCAGTGCTAGGCATAGCGAGGGATACAATGAGCAGTTCTTC. Translated: CSARHSEGYNEQFF.

V and J are TRBV28 and TRBJ2-6; D is unresolved. Trimming removed 6 bases at V and 0 bases at J, with 12 bases between. The CDR3 spans 16 residues. Looked up from germline, CDR1 is MDHEN and CDR2 is SYDVKM. The CDR3 loop is CASRASKSSGANVLTF. CDR3 bases: TGTGCCAGCAGGGCTTCTAAGAGCTCTGGGGCCAACGTCCTGACTTTC.

This clonotype was detected only a few times. The V call is TRBV4-2, the J call TRBJ2-4; the D gene could be TRBD1 or TRBD2 (6 bases each). CDR1 LGHNA and CDR2 YNFKEQ come from the germline V gene. V shed 0 bases and J shed 3 bases, with 12 bases lying between them. CDR3 length: 16 residues. CDR3 nucleotides: TGTGCCAGCAGCCAAGATTTGGAGGGGGTCAAAAACATTCAGTACTTC. Translated, it gives CASSQDLEGVKNIQYF.

There are a few counts of this clonotype. The rearrangement uses TRBV27 and TRBJ2-7; the match to TRBD1 covers 9 bases. The CDR3 runs to 13 residues. With V trimmed by 8 bases and J by 6 bases, 8 bases remained unmatched. Germline loops: CDR1 MNHEY, CDR2 SMNVEV (reference sequence). CDR3 bases: TGTGCCAGCGGGACAGGGTGGGAGGGCGAGCAGTACTTC. This sequence encodes CASGTGWEGEQYF.

The rearrangement joins TRBV7-9 to TRBJ1-2; 9 bases align to TRBD1. V gave up 5 bases and J gave up 4 bases; unmatched junction bases: 8. Germline V gene sequence: CDR1 SEHNR, CDR2 FQNEAQ (reference sequence). The CDR3 is 15 amino acids. The DNA for the CDR3 is TGTGCCAGCAGCCTCAGGGACAGGGACATCTATGGCTACACCTTC. Encoded protein: CASSLRDRDIYGYTF.

This clonotype appeared many times. The chain joins TRBV7-9 to TRBJ2-7, with 9 bases aligning to TRBD1. V was clipped by 5 bases and J by 4 bases; unmatched bases: 9. Germline assignment: CDR1 SEHNR and CDR2 FQNEAQ (reference sequence). The CDR3 is made up of 15 amino acids. This chain's CDR3 is CASSPTGTGRYEQYF. For the CDR3, the DNA is TGTGCCAGCAGCCCAACGGGGACAGGGCGATACGAGCAGTACTTC.

This clonotype was counted a few times. The chain has TRBV9 and TRBJ1-1; TRBD1 might be the D (5 bases). V was clipped by 4 bases and J by 0 bases, with 16 bases between them. CDR1 SGDLS and CDR2 YYNGEE come from the germline V gene. CDR3 length equals 16 residues. CDR3 bases: TGTGCCAGCAGCCCTAGTTCGGGACTTTTGAACACTGAAGCTTTCTTT. Its translation: CASSPSSGLLNTEAFF.

The chain is built from TRBV7-3 and TRBJ2-7; tentative D call: TRBD1 (5 bases). V dropped 3 bases and J dropped 7 bases, with 16 bases sitting between them. The germline gives CDR1 SGHTA, CDR2 FQGTGA. CDR3 length equals 14 residues. CDR3: CASSFDGKSGEQYF. For the CDR3, the DNA is TGTGCCAGCAGCTTCGATGGAAAGTCAGGGGAGCAGTACTTC. Based on the CDR3 plus reference TRBV7-3 and TRBJ2-7, the full variable domain is GAGVSQTPSNKVTEKGKYVELRCDPISGHTALYWYRQSLGQGPEFLIYFQGTGAADDSGLPNDRFFAVRPEGSVSTLKIQRTERGDSAVYLCASSFDGKSGEQYFGPGTRLTVT.

This clonotype was seen ten or more times. The chain has TRBV20-1 and TRBJ1-2; the D is unclear. Trimming pared 6 bases from V and 4 bases from J, leaving 12 bases between. Looked up from germline, CDR1 is DFQATT and CDR2 is SNEGSKA (reference sequence). The CDR3 consists of 12 residues. CDR3 sequence (DNA): TGCAGTGCATGGGGTTTAGGCTATGGCTACACCTTC. Translated, it gives CSAWGLGYGYTF.

This clonotype occurred a few times. The chain couples TRBV11-2 to TRBJ2-2; D is possibly TRBD1 or TRBD2 (5 bases each). The ends were cut back, 8 bases at V and 0 bases at J, with 13 bases in the middle. CDR3 length equals 15 residues. Per germline, CDR1 SGHAT and CDR2 FQNNGV. The CDR3 sequence is CASALRGTNTGELFF. In DNA, the CDR3 is TGTGCCAGCGCTTTGAGGGGCACGAACACCGGGGAGCTGTTTTTT.

Remarks on this clonotype: It may be a read error: a sequence one base away is much more abundant. J is TRBJ2-3 and V is TRBV5-1; D remains ambiguous. This CDR3 contains 13 residues. Trimming pared 4 bases from V and 4 bases from J, leaving 10 bases between. Germline assignment: CDR1 SGHRS and CDR2 YFSETQ. The CDR3 loop is CASSPWRADTQYF. The CDR3 DNA follows: TGCGCCAGCAGCCCCTGGAGAGCAGATACGCAGTATTTT.

The chain joins TRBV5-1 to TRBJ2-1; D is unclear. The V gene's germline CDR1 is SGHRS and CDR2 YFSETQ. V shed 10 bases and J shed 4 bases, with 24 bases lying between them. CDR3 size: 16 residues. The CDR3 is CAVKANPSSPYNEQFF. CDR3 coding DNA: TGCGCCGTGAAGGCTAACCCTAGTAGCCCTTACAATGAGCAGTTCTTC.

V and J are TRBV3-1 and TRBJ1-1, with D unclear. Trimming removed 0 bases from V and 6 bases from J, with 5 bases in between. The CDR3 is 12 amino acids. CDR1 is LGHDT, CDR2 YNNKEL, per germline (reference sequence). This CDR3 reads CASSQEGSEAFF. The CDR3 DNA reads TGTGCCAGCAGCCAAGAAGGTTCTGAAGCTTTCTTT.